The sequence of this T cell receptor (beta chain) was determined in a study of T cells after posttransplantation cyclophosphamide. General study results and limits: TRB overlap between skin or GI tissue T cells and blood was limited.

A marrow graft followed busulfan-fludarabine conditioning, with cyclophosphamide on days +3 and +4. J was trimmed by 5 bases and V by 5 bases; bases with no gene match: 9. The germline gives CDR1 MNHEY, CDR2 SVGAGI. CDR3 length: 15 residues. For this clone: Its antigen is not known.

Libraries were prepared by immunoSEQ multiplex PCR; TCRdb keeps only in-frame clonotypes and omits some of them. The repertoire includes 2,000 or so clones, 60% to 85% of them detected once, and around 8.3% sits in the top ten. V usage is TRBV6-5 and J usage is TRBJ2-7; 10 nucleotides align to TRBD2. Source: PBMCs, taken roughly 34 days after a stem cell transplant with posttransplant cyclophosphamide. This clonotype was obtained from a male patient between 50 and 60 years old who received an allogeneic stem cell transplant from a related donor and was CMV-positive. Some T cells may arise from the graft donor. The CDR3 region is CASSLKGLAQHEQYF. The CDR3 region has the DNA TGTGCCAGCAGTCTAAAGGGACTAGCGCAGCACGAGCAGTACTTC.